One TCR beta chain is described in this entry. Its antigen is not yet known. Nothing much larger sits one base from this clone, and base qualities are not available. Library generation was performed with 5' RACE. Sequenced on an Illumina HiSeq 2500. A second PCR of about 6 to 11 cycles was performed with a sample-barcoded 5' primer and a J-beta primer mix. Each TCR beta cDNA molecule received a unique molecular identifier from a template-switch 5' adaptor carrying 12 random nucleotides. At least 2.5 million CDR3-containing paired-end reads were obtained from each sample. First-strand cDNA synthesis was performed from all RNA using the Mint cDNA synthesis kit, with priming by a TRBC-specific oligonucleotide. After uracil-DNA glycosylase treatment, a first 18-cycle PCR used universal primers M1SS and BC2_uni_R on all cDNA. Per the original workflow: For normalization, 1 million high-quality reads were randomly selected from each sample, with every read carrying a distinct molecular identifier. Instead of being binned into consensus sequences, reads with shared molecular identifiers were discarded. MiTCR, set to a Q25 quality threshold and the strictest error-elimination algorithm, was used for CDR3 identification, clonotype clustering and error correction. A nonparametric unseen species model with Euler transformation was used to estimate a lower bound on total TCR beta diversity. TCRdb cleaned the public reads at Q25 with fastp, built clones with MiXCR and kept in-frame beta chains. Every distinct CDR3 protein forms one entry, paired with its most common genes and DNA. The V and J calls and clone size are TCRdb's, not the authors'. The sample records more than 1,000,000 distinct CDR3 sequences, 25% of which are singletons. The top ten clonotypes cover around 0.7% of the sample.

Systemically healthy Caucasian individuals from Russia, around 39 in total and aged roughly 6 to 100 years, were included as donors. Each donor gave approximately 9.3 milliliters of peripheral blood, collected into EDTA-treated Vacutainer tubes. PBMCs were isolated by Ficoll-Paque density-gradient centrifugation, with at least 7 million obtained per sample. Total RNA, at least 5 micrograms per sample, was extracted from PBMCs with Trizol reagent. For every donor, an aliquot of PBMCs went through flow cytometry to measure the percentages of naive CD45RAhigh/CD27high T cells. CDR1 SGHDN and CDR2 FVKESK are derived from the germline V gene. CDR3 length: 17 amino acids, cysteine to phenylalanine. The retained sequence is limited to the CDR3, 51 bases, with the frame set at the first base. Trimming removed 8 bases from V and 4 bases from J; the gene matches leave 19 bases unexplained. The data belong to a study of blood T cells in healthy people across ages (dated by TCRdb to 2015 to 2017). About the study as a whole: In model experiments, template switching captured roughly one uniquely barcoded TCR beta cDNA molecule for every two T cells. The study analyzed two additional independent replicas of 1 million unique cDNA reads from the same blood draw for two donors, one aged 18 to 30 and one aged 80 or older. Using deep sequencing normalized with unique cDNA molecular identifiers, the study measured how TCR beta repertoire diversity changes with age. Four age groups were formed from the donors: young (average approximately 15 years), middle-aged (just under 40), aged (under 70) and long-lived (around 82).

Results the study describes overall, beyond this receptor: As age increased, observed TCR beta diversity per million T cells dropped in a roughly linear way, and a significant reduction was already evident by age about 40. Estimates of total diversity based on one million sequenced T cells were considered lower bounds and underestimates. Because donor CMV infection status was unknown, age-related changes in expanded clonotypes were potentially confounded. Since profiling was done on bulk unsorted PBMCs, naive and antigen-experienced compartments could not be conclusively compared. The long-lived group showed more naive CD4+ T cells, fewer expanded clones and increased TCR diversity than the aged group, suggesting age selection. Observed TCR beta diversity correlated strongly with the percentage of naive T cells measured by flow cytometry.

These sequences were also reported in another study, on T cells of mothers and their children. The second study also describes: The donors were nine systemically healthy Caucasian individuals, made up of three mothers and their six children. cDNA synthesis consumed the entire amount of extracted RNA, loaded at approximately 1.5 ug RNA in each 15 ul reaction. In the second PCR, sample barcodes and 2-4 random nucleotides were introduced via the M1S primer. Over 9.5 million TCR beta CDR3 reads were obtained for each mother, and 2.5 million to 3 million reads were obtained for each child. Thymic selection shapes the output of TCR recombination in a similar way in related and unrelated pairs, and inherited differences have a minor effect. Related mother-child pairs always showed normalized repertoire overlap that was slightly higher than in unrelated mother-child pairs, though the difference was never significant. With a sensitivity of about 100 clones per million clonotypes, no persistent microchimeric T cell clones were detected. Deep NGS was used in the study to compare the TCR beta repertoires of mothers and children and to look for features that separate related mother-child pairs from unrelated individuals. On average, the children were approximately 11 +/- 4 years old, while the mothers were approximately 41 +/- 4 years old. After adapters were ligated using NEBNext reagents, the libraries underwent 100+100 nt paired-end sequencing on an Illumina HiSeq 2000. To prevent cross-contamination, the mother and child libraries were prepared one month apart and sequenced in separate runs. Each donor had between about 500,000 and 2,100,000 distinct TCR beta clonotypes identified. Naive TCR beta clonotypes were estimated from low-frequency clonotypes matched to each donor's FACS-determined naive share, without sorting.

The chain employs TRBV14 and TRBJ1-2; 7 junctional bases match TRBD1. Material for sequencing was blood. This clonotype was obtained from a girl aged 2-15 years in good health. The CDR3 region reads CASCASSALDRVYGYTF. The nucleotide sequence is TGTGCCAGCTGCGCCTCCTCGGCCCTAGACAGGGTCTATGGCTACACCTTC.